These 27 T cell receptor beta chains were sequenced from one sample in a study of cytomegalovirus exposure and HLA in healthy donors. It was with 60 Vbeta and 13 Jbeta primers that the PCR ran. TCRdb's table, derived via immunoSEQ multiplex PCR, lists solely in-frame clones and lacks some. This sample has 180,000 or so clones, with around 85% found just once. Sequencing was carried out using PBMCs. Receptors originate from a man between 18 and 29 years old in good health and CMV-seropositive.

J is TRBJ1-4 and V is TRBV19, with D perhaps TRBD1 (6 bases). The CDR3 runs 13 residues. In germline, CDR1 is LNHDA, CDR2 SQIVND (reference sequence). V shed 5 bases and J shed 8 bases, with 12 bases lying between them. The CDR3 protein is CASSGQLAEKLFF. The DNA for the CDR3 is TGTGCCAGTAGTGGACAGCTGGCGGAAAAACTGTTTTTT.

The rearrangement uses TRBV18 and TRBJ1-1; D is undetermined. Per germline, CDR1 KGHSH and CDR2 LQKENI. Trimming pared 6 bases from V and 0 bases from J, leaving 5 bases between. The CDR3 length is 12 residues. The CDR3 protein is CASSTVNTEAFF. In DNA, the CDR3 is TGTGCCAGCTCTACAGTGAACACTGAAGCTTTCTTT.

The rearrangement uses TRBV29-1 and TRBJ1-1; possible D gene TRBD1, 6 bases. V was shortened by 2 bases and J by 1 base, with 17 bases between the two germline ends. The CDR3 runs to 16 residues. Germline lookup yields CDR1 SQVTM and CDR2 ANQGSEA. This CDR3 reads CSVEWGPGAPNTEAFF. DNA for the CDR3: TGCAGCGTTGAATGGGGGCCAGGGGCCCCGAACACTGAAGCTTTCTTT.

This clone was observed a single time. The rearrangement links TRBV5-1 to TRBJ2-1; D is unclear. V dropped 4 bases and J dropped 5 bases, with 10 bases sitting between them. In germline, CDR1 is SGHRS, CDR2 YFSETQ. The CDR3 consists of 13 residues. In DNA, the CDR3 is TGCGCCAGCAGCGTCGTACAGAACAATGAGCAGTTCTTC. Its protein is CASSVVQNNEQFF.

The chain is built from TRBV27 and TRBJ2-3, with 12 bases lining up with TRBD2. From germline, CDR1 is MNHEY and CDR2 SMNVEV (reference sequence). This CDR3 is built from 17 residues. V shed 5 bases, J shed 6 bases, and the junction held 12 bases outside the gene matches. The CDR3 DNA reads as TGTGCCAGCAGTAAGACTAGCGGGGGCGTTCCAGGGGATACGCAGTATTTT. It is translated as CASSKTSGGVPGDTQYF.

CDR3 loop: CASLRTASSIQYF. In DNA form, the CDR3 reads TGTGCCAGCTTAAGGACAGCGTCAAGCATTCAGTACTTC. The chain is built from TRBV5-8 and TRBJ2-4; D might be TRBD1 (6 bases). Trimming pared 7 bases from V and 9 bases from J, leaving 17 bases between. From germline, CDR1 is SGHTS and CDR2 YDEGEE. The CDR3 sequence is 13 residues long.

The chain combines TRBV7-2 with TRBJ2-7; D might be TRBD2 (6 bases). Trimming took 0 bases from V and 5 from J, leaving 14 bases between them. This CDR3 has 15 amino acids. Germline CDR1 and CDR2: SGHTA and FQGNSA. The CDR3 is CASSLAIDTSHEQYF. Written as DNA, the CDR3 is TGTGCCAGCAGCTTAGCGATTGATACTAGCCACGAGCAGTACTTC. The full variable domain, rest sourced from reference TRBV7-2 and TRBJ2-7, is GAGVSQSPSNKVTEKGKDVELRCDPISGHTALYWYRQSLGQGLEFLIYFQGNSAPDKSGLPSDRFSAERTGGSVSTLTIQRTQQEDSAVYLCASSLAIDTSHEQYFGPGTRLTVT.

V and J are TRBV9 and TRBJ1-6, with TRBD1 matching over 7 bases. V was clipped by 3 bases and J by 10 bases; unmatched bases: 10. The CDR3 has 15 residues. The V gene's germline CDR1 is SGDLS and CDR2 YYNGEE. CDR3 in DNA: TGTGCCAGCAGCGATGATTCGGGACAGTACTCACCCCTCCACTTT. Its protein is CASSDDSGQYSPLHF. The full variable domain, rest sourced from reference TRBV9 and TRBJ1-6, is DSGVTQTPKHLITATGQRVTLRCSPRSGDLSVYWYQQSLDQGLQFLIQYYNGEERAKGNILERFSAQQFPDLHSELNLSSLELGDSALYFCASSDDSGQYSPLHFGNGTRLTVT.

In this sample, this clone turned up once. The chain's CDR3 is CASSLSTFVDYGYTF. CDR3 bases: TGTGCCAGCAGCTTGAGCACCTTTGTCGACTATGGCTACACCTTC. The V and J genes are TRBV5-4 and TRBJ1-2; no definite D call. The V end lost 1 base, the J end lost 3 bases, and 13 bases lay between the germline ends. From germline, CDR1 is SGHNT and CDR2 YYREEE (reference sequence). The CDR3 totals 15 residues.

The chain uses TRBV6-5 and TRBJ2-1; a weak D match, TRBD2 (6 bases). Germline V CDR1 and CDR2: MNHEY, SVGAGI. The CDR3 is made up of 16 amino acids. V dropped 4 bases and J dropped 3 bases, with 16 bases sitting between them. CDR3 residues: CASSSPMRGNYNEQFF. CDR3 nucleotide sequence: TGTGCCAGCAGTTCCCCAATGCGGGGAAACTACAATGAGCAGTTCTTC.

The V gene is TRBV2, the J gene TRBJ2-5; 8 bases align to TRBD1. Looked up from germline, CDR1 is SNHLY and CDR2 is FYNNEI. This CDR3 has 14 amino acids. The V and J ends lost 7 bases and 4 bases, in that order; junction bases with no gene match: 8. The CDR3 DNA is TGTGCCAGCAACCAGCAGGGGGCAGGAGAGACCCAGTACTTC. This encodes CASNQQGAGETQYF.

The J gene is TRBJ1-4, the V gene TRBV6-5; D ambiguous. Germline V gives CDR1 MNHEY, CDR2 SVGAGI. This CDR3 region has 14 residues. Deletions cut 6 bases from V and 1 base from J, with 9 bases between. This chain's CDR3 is CASRTGRTNEKLFF. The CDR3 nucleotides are TGTGCCAGCAGGACGGGGAGAACTAATGAAAAACTGTTTTTT.

The CDR3 sequence: CSVPSSGGRGTDTQYF. CDR3 bases: TGCAGCGTTCCCTCTAGCGGGGGCCGGGGCACAGATACGCAGTATTTT. The chain carries TRBV29-1 and TRBJ2-3, with 10 bases lining up with TRBD2. CDR3 size: 16 residues. J lost 1 base, V lost 5 bases, and 9 bases had no gene match. Germline-derived CDR1 and CDR2 are SQVTM and ANQGSEA.

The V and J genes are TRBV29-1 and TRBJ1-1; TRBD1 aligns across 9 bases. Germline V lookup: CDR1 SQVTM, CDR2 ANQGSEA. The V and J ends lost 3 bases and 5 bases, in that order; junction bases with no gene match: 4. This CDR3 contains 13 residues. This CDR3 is CSVETGGGTEAFF. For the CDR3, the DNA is TGCAGCGTTGAGACAGGGGGAGGAACTGAAGCTTTCTTT.

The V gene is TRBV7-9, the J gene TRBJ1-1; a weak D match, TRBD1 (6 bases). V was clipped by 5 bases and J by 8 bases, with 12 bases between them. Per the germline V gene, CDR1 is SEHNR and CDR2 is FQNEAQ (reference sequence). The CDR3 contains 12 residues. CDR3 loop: CASSPTGGEAFF. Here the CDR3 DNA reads TGTGCCAGCAGCCCGACAGGCGGGGAAGCTTTCTTT.

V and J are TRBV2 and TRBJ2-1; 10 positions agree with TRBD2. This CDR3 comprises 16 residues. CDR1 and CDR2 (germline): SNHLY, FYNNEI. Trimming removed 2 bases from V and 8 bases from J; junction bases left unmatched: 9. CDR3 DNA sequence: TGTGCCAGCAGTGAAATAACTAGCGGGGTTACCCATGAGCAGTTCTTC. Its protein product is CASSEITSGVTHEQFF. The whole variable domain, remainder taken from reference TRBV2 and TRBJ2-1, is EPEVTQTPSHQVTQMGQEVILRCVPISNHLYFYWYRQILGQKVEFLVSFYNNEISEKSEIFDDQFSVERPDGSNFTLKIRSTKLEDSAMYFCASSEITSGVTHEQFFGPGTRLTVL.

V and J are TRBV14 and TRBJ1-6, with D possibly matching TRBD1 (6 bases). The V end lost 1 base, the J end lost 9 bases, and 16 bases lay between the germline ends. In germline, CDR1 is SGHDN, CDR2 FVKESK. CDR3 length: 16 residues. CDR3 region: CASSQAQGWRFSPLHF. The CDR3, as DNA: TGTGCCAGCAGCCAAGCACAGGGCTGGAGATTTTCACCCCTCCACTTT. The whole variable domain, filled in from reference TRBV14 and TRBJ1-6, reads EAGVTQFPSHSVIEKGQTVTLRCDPISGHDNLYWYRRVMGKEIKFLLHFVKESKQDESGMPNNRFLAERTGGTYSTLKVQPAELEDSGVYFCASSQAQGWRFSPLHFGNGTRLTVT.

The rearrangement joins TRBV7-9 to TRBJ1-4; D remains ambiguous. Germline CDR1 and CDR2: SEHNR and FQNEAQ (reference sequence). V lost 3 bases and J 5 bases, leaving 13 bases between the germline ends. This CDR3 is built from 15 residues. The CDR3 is CASSLEQRENEKLFF. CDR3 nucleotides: TGTGCCAGCAGCTTGGAACAGAGAGAGAATGAAAAACTGTTTTTT.

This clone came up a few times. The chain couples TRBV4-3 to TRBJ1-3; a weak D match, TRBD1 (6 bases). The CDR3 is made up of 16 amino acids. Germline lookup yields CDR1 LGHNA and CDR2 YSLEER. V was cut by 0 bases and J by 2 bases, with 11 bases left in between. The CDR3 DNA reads TGCGCCAGCAGCCAAGATTTATGGGGGCCTGGAAACACCATATATTTT. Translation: CASSQDLWGPGNTIYF.

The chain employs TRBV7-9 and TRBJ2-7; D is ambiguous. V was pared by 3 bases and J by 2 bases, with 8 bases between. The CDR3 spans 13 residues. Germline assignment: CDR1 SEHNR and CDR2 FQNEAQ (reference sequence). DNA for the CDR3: TGTGCCAGCAGCTTTTCCATCACCTACGAGCAGTACTTC. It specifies CASSFSITYEQYF.

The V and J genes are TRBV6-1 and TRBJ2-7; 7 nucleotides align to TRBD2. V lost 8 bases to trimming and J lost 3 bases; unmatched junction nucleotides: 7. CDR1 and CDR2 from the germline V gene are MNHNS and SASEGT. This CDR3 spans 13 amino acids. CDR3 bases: TGTGCCAGCCTTAGTCTAGCGGACTACGAGCAGTACTTC. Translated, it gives CASLSLADYEQYF.

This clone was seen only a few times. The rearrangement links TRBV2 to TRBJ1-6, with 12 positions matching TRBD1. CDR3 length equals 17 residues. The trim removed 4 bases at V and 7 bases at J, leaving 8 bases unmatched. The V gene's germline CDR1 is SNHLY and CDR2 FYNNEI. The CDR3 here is CASSGTGTGGRNSPLHF. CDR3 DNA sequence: TGTGCCAGCAGTGGAACCGGGACAGGGGGCCGGAATTCACCCCTCCACTTT.

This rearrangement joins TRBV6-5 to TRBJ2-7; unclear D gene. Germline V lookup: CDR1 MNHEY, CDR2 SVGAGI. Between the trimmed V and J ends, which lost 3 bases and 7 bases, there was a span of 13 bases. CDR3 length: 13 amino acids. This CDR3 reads CASSYSVSKEQYF. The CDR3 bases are TGTGCCAGCAGTTATTCAGTGTCGAAGGAGCAGTACTTC.

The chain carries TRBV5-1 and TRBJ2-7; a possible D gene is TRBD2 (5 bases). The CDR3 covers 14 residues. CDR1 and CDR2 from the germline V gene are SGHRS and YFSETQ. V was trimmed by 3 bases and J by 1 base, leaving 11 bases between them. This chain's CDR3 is CASSSGFRSYEQYF. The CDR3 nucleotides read TGCGCCAGCAGCTCGGGATTCAGATCCTACGAGCAGTACTTC.

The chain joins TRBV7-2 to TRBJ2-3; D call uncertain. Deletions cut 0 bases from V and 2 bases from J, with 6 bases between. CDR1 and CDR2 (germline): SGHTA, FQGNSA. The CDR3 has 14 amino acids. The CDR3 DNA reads TGTGCCAGCAGCTTAGCATGGCTCACAGATACGCAGTATTTT. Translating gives CASSLAWLTDTQYF.

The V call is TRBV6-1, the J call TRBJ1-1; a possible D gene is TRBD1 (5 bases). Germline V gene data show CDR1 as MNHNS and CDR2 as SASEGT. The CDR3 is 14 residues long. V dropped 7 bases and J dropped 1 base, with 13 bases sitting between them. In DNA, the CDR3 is TGTGCCAGCATCTCTTTTCAGGGGAACACTGAAGCTTTCTTT. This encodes CASISFQGNTEAFF.

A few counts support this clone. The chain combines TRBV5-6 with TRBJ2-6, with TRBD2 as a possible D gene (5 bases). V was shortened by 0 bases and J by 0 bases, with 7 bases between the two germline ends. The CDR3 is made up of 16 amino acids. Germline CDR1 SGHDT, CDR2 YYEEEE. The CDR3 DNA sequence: TGTGCCAGCAGCTTGGTCGCGGGCTCTGGGGCCAACGTCCTGACTTTC. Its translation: CASSLVAGSGANVLTF.